The clone carrying this T cell receptor (beta chain) has a count of ten or more. Antigen specificity is unknown. The CDR3 end is not reached by the read, which stops 3 residues before it; the germline J gene fills it in. The junction had 11 bases not matched to a gene; V was cut back by 1 base and J by 1 base. The CDR3 spans 19 residues. The germline V gene has CDR1 LNHDA and CDR2 SQIVND (reference sequence). CVID subjects had received replacement immunoglobulin for at least one year. The data stem from a study of T cell clonality in common variable immunodeficiency. General study findings and limits: CVID subjects had higher TCRbeta clonality than healthy controls, most marked in about a third. Fewer TCRbeta clones were shared among CVID subjects than controls. In common variable immunodeficiency, TCR beta chains reportedly carried fewer deletions and N-nucleotide insertions.

Assay used: immunoSEQ multiplex PCR; TCRdb lists only in-frame clones, some missing. Sampling found about 16,000 clones, none seen once. The gene calls are TRBV19 and TRBJ1-1; 11 nucleotides agree with TRBD1. The sequence came from a human donor with common variable immunodeficiency. Sequencing input: peripheral blood mononuclear cells. The CDR3 region is CASSIGPGTGGPPNTEAFF. CDR3 DNA (partial): TGTGCCAGTAGTATAGGCCCCGGGACAGGGGGACCTCCGAACACTGAA.